The 19 T cell receptor beta chains below all came from one sample that was sequenced in a study of graft-versus-host responses after intestinal transplantation (dated by TCRdb to the early 2020s). Library prep was done by the immunoSEQ multiplex PCR assay. The immuneACCESS repertoire file appears here via TCRdb, limited to in-frame rearrangements. These files lack a portion of the clones; in checked studies, under half of the deficit traces to unresolved V genes, and the cause of the others is not known. The sample table shows tens of thousands of clones, and over 80% are seen once. Jointly, the top ten make up about 40% of the sample. The specimen comprised PBMCs, sampled about 37 weeks after intestinal transplant. The receptors were gathered from a human patient who received an intestinal transplant, so some T cells may come from the graft donor.

J is TRBJ2-1 and V is TRBV5-1; possibly TRBD1 or TRBD2 for D (6 bases each). Trimming removed 0 bases from V and 2 bases from J, with 18 bases in between. This CDR3 has 18 residues. CDR1 is SGHRS, CDR2 YFSETQ, per germline. The CDR3 protein is CASSLVRRGAGPYNEQFF. DNA of the CDR3: TGCGCCAGCAGCTTGGTCCGAAGGGGGGCGGGGCCCTACAATGAGCAGTTCTTC.

This chain connects TRBV5-1 to TRBJ1-6; D gene unclear. Per the germline V gene, CDR1 is SGHRS and CDR2 is YFSETQ. The CDR3 consists of 12 residues. Trimming removed 0 bases at V and 7 bases at J, with 2 bases between. CDR3 sequence: CASSLGNSPLHF. The CDR3, as DNA: TGCGCCAGCAGCTTGGGCAATTCACCCCTCCACTTT.

This chain joins TRBV4-1 and TRBJ1-5; D ambiguous. The V gene lost 0 bases and the J gene lost 4 bases, with 4 bases spanning the gap. Germline V lookup: CDR1 MGHRA, CDR2 YSYEKL. The CDR3 covers 13 residues. CDR3 loop: CASSQDLNQPQHF. CDR3 sequence (DNA): TGCGCCAGCAGCCAAGACCTAAATCAGCCCCAGCATTTT.

This clone was detected only a few times. The CDR3 sequence: CASSRTNSYEQYF. In DNA form, the CDR3 reads TGTGCCAGCAGCCGGACAAACTCCTACGAGCAGTACTTC. The chain combines TRBV2 with TRBJ2-7; weak D call: TRBD1 (5 bases). The CDR3 contains 13 residues. The ends were cut back, 6 bases at V and 0 bases at J, with 9 bases in the middle. Germline values: CDR1 SNHLY, CDR2 FYNNEI.

The rearrangement uses TRBV6-1 and TRBJ1-1, with 8 bases identical to TRBD1. This CDR3 has 12 residues. V lost 8 bases and J lost 5; bases outside the gene matches: 4. CDR1 MNHNS and CDR2 SASEGT come from the germline V gene. CDR3: CASLTGGTEAFF. DNA for the CDR3: TGTGCCAGCCTAACAGGGGGAACTGAAGCTTTCTTT.

The chain recombines TRBV4-1 with TRBJ2-1, with 7 bases that match TRBD1. There are 12 residues in the CDR3. In germline, CDR1 is MGHRA, CDR2 YSYEKL. Trimming removed 4 bases from V and 11 bases from J; junction bases left unmatched: 5. CDR3 sequence reads: CASSPGTAQQFF. The CDR3 bases are TGCGCCAGCAGCCCAGGGACAGCGCAGCAGTTCTTC.

The genes are TRBV7-8 and TRBJ1-5, with 7 bases that match TRBD1. Germline loops: CDR1 SGHVS, CDR2 FQNEAQ. The CDR3 length is 14 residues. The trim removed 4 bases at V and 5 bases at J, leaving 5 bases unmatched. DNA of the CDR3: TGTGCCAGCAGCTCCAGACAGGGTCATCAGCCCCAGCATTTT. Its translation: CASSSRQGHQPQHF.

V is TRBV9 and J is TRBJ1-5, with no clear D. The germline V gene has CDR1 SGDLS and CDR2 YYNGEE. The CDR3 consists of 13 residues. Deletions cut 0 bases from V and 9 bases from J, with 10 bases between. This CDR3 reads CASSVDRTGPQHF. The CDR3 region has the DNA TGTGCCAGCAGCGTAGATCGGACTGGGCCCCAGCATTTT.

This clone was recorded only once. J is TRBJ1-1 and V is TRBV5-6; tentative D call: TRBD1 (5 bases). Germline V lookup: CDR1 SGHDT, CDR2 YYEEEE. V was clipped by 0 bases and J by 3 bases, with 9 bases between them. The CDR3 totals 14 residues. As DNA, the CDR3 is TGTGCCAGCAGCTTGGAGGCCAGGGACACTGAAGCTTTCTTT. It specifies CASSLEARDTEAFF.

The rearrangement uses TRBV27 and TRBJ2-7; 7 bases agree with TRBD2. Germline-derived CDR1 and CDR2 are MNHEY and SMNVEV (reference sequence). CDR3 length: 13 amino acids. J was trimmed by 3 bases and V by 4 bases; bases with no gene match: 3. CDR3 amino acids: CASSWRGSYEQYF. The CDR3 DNA sequence: TGTGCCAGCAGTTGGCGCGGGAGCTACGAGCAGTACTTC.

This sequence joins TRBV5-6 and TRBJ2-3, with no clear D. This CDR3 spans 12 amino acids. Trimming removed 7 bases at V and 4 bases at J, with 10 bases between. CDR1 is SGHDT and CDR2 is YYEEEE in the germline V gene. CDR3 protein: CASWARADTQYF. The CDR3 DNA reads as TGTGCCAGCTGGGCACGGGCAGATACGCAGTATTTT.

The rearrangement uses TRBV12-5 and TRBJ1-1; D uncertain. The CDR3 runs 16 residues. Germline V CDR1 and CDR2: LGHNT, FRNRAP. Trimming took 0 bases from V and 2 from J, leaving 13 bases between them. The CDR3 protein is CASGLVPQTVNTEAFF. The DNA of the CDR3 is TGTGCTAGTGGTTTGGTACCACAAACAGTAAACACTGAAGCTTTCTTT.

The chain is built from TRBV2 and TRBJ1-1; D is possibly TRBD1 (5 bases). Germline CDR1 SNHLY, CDR2 FYNNEI. Trimming stripped 7 bases from V and 0 bases from J, with 15 bases between. The CDR3 contains 15 residues. The CDR3 sequence: CASKSLDSLNTEAFF. The CDR3 DNA reads TGTGCCAGCAAGTCACTCGACAGCTTGAACACTGAAGCTTTCTTT.

This clone has only a few counts. This rearrangement joins TRBV19 to TRBJ1-1, with 10 bases fitting TRBD1. The CDR3 sequence is 14 residues long. V lost 7 bases, J lost 2 bases, and 4 bases stayed unmatched. The germline V gene has CDR1 LNHDA and CDR2 SQIVND (reference sequence). This CDR3 is CASTRDRGNTEAFF. The CDR3 coding sequence is TGTGCCAGTACCCGGGACAGGGGTAACACTGAAGCTTTCTTT.

The rearrangement joins TRBV30 to TRBJ1-2; the D gene is possibly TRBD1 (5 bases). V lost 0 bases to trimming and J lost 2 bases, with 16 bases between them. This CDR3 contains 16 residues. Germline CDR1 GTSNPN, CDR2 SVGIG (reference sequence). The CDR3 loop is CAWSVVRTTTNYGYTF. Here the CDR3 DNA reads TGTGCCTGGAGTGTAGTCCGGACAACGACGAACTATGGCTACACCTTC.

The rearrangement links TRBV5-4 to TRBJ2-1; D gene uncertain. The CDR3 has 15 amino acids. The V end was cut by 3 bases, the J end by 5 bases, with 15 bases between. In germline, CDR1 is SGHNT, CDR2 YYREEE (reference sequence). This chain's CDR3 is CASSSYTLTNNEQFF. Here the CDR3 DNA reads TGTGCCAGCAGCTCCTACACCTTAACAAACAATGAGCAGTTCTTC. Combining the CDR3 with reference TRBV5-4 and TRBJ2-1 gives the whole variable domain ETGVTQSPTHLIKTRGQQVTLRCSSQSGHNTVSWYQQALGQGPQFIFQYYREEENGRGNFPPRFSGLQFPNYSSELNVNALELDDSALYLCASSSYTLTNNEQFFGPGTRLTVL.

The genes are TRBV6-1 and TRBJ1-1, with TRBD1 matching 9 bases. V gave up 4 bases and J gave up 4 bases; unmatched junction bases: 7. This CDR3 comprises 15 residues. Germline lookup yields CDR1 MNHNS and CDR2 SASEGT. CDR3 sequence (DNA): TGTGCCAGCAGTGGGGGACAGGGCTCACGCACTGAAGCTTTCTTT. Amino acids: CASSGGQGSRTEAFF.

The CDR3, as DNA: TGTGCCAGCAGTTACGGGGATAGGGGTGGCTACACCTTC. It specifies CASSYGDRGGYTF. J is TRBJ1-2 and V is TRBV28; possibly TRBD1 for D (5 bases). Per germline, CDR1 MDHEN and CDR2 SYDVKM. CDR3 length: 13 amino acids. Trimming left V 4 bases short and J 7 bases short, with 13 bases between.

This rearrangement joins TRBV21-1 to TRBJ2-4; the table's TRBD2 call for D was not verified on the DNA. TRBV21-1 is flagged as a pseudogene. The CDR3 is made up of 19 amino acids. CDR3: CASSKLGVGGPLAKNIQYF. The CDR3 DNA is TGTGCCAGCAGCAAACTCGGAGTTGGAGGACCTTTAGCCAAAAACATTCAGTACTTC.